These 5 T cell receptor beta chains share one sample of origin, sequenced in a study of T cell repertoires in cytomegalovirus infection (dated by TCRdb to the late 2010s). These receptors' targets are unknown. According to the study, the label for this sample's treatment or condition signals: in vitro stimulation with specific CMV peptide epitopes to enrich CMV-specific T cells. The instrument given in TCRdb is Illumina HiSeq 1500. TCRdb reprocessing: public reads trimmed at Q25 with fastp, clones called with MiXCR, in-frame beta chains kept. CDR3 protein sequences are deduplicated, and each keeps its most common genes and DNA. Counted in this sample were roughly 730,000 distinct CDR3 sequences; around 32% of them appeared once. The ten largest clones take up approximately 18% of the sample. Sequences were derived from cultured PBMCs, sampled from culture after CMV antigen stimulation. The receptors originated from a human donor in good health (CMV status not recorded). Some clones in this sample may be carry-over from other donors' samples.

The genes are TRBV20-1 and TRBJ2-1; TRBD2 matches 10 bases. This CDR3 comprises 14 residues. CDR1 DFQATT and CDR2 SNEGSKA come from the germline V gene (reference sequence). The V segment lost 2 bases and the J segment 5 bases; nucleotides outside the gene matches: 3. DNA of the CDR3: TGCAGTGCTAGATGGCTAGCGGGGGACAATGAGCAGTTCTTC. This codes for CSARWLAGDNEQFF.

CDR3 DNA sequence: TGCGCCAGCAGCTCCCTAGCGGGAGGGGTCTACAATGAGCAGTTCTTC. The encoded protein is CASSSLAGGVYNEQFF. This sequence joins TRBV4-3 and TRBJ2-1; 12 nucleotides align to TRBD2. From germline, CDR1 is LGHNA and CDR2 YSLEER. V lost 5 bases to trimming and J lost 3 bases; unmatched junction nucleotides: 5. The CDR3 contains 16 residues.

The chain couples TRBV4-3 to TRBJ2-7; D gene uncertain. From germline, CDR1 is LGHNA and CDR2 YSLEER. Trimming shortened V by 4 bases and J by 2 bases, and 12 bases separated the two germline ends. The CDR3 is 14 residues long. The CDR3 coding sequence is TGCGCCAGCAGCCTCTCACTAAACACCTACGAGCAGTACTTC. Its protein product is CASSLSLNTYEQYF.

Many counts were recorded for this clonotype. The CDR3 bases are TGTGCCAGCAGCCTAAGTATTGAGACCCAGTACTTC. Translating it yields CASSLSIETQYF. This chain links TRBV7-2 with TRBJ2-5; D remains unclear. The CDR3 runs to 12 residues. Germline V gene sequence: CDR1 SGHTA, CDR2 FQGNSA. Trimming removed 5 bases from V and 5 bases from J, with 9 bases in between. Full variable domain (outside the CDR3, taken from reference TRBV7-2 and TRBJ2-5): GAGVSQSPSNKVTEKGKDVELRCDPISGHTALYWYRQSLGQGLEFLIYFQGNSAPDKSGLPSDRFSAERTGGSVSTLTIQRTQQEDSAVYLCASSLSIETQYFGPGTRLLVL.

This clonotype was counted only a few times. Relative to the germline gene, one junction end is altered; a read error may explain this. The genes are TRBV10-3 and TRBJ1-1; 9 nucleotides match TRBD1. The CDR3 spans 16 residues. Germline values: CDR1 ENHRY, CDR2 SYGVKD. DNA of the CDR3: TGTGCCATCAGTGAGTCGTGGGGGACAGGGAACGCTGAAGCTTTCTTT. Protein sequence: CAISESWGTGNAEAFF.